Below are 27 T cell receptor beta chains sequenced from a single sample in a study of blood T cell repertoires in COVID-19 (dated by TCRdb to the early 2020s). Library method: the immunoSEQ multiplex PCR assay. TCRdb took this table from immuneACCESS and kept in-frame rearrangements with V and J called. Such tables lack part of the clones; where checked against another copy, unresolved V genes explain under half of the gap, and the rest is unexplained. This sample is represented by approximately 64,000 clones; 81% of them were singletons. Approximately 0.8% of the sample rests with the top ten. The source material was peripheral blood. The receptors were gathered from an older woman with acute or convalescent COVID-19.

The sample holds a few counts of this clone. The chain joins TRBV5-4 to TRBJ2-7, with 9 bases aligning to TRBD1. V lost 0 bases and J lost 3; bases outside the gene matches: 7. In germline, CDR1 is SGHNT, CDR2 YYREEE (reference sequence). The CDR3 runs 16 residues. CDR3 sequence reads: CASSLGAGQGGYEQYF. The CDR3 DNA reads TGTGCCAGCAGCTTGGGAGCGGGACAGGGTGGCTACGAGCAGTACTTC.

The chain joins TRBV7-3 to TRBJ2-5; no firm D call. The CDR3 has 13 residues. In germline, CDR1 is SGHTA, CDR2 FQGTGA. V lost 3 bases and J 2 bases, leaving 7 bases between the germline ends. The CDR3 is CASSFSGQETQYF. Here the CDR3 DNA reads TGTGCCAGCAGCTTTTCCGGTCAAGAGACCCAGTACTTC.

This clone was picked up one time. CDR3 coding DNA: TGTGCCAGCAGTGAAGGCGGGGATACGGGCGAGCAGTACTTC. Its translation: CASSEGGDTGEQYF. The chain combines TRBV25-1 with TRBJ2-7; TRBD2 might be the D (6 bases). Germline lookup yields CDR1 MGHDK and CDR2 SYGVNS. This CDR3 contains 14 residues. The ends were cut back, 2 bases at V and 6 bases at J, with 14 bases in the middle.

The rearrangement joins TRBV11-2 to TRBJ2-3, with TRBD1 matching over 7 bases. With V trimmed by 7 bases and J by 2 bases, 3 bases remained unmatched. The CDR3 loop spans 13 amino acids. The V gene's germline CDR1 is SGHAT and CDR2 FQNNGV. DNA of the CDR3: TGTGCCAGCACTCAGGGGGTCACAGATACGCAGTATTTT. Amino acid sequence: CASTQGVTDTQYF.

V usage is TRBV20-1 and J usage is TRBJ2-5; D call uncertain. This CDR3 is 9 amino acids long. Trimming cost V 6 bases and J 5 bases, with 4 bases left between them. The V gene's germline CDR1 is DFQATT and CDR2 SNEGSKA (reference sequence). CDR3 nucleotide sequence: TGCAGTGCGGCCGAGACCCAGTACTTC. As protein: CSAAETQYF.

The V and J genes are TRBV6-1 and TRBJ2-2, with D perhaps TRBD1 (6 bases). CDR1 and CDR2 (germline): MNHNS, SASEGT. The CDR3 totals 22 residues. Trimming stripped 2 bases from V and 5 bases from J, with 33 bases between. The CDR3 DNA follows: TGTGCCAGCAGTGAAAGGGTTCGGTTTCAAAAGGGAACAGGGATTGGGACCGGGGAGCTGTTTTTT. Its protein is CASSERVRFQKGTGIGTGELFF.

The chain is built from TRBV5-8 and TRBJ2-7; TRBD2 might be the D (5 bases). Deletions cut 2 bases from V and 0 bases from J, with 18 bases between. This CDR3 is built from 17 residues. CDR1 SGHTS and CDR2 YDEGEE come from the germline V gene. As DNA, the CDR3 is TGTGCCAGCAGCTTTATCGGTATTGAGGGAATCTCCTACGAGCAGTACTTC. Protein: CASSFIGIEGISYEQYF. The whole variable domain, remainder taken from reference TRBV5-8 and TRBJ2-7, is EAGVTQSPTHLIKTRGQQATLRCSPISGHTSVYWYQQALGLGLQFLLWYDEGEERNRGNFPPRFSGRQFPNYSSELNVNALELEDSALYLCASSFIGIEGISYEQYFGPGTRLTVT.

This clone showed up just a few times. The chain is built from TRBV11-2 and TRBJ2-2; D possibly corresponds to TRBD1 (6 bases). Germline lookup yields CDR1 SGHAT and CDR2 FQNNGV. Trimming shortened V by 5 bases and J by 4 bases, and 20 bases separated the two germline ends. The CDR3 spans 17 residues. DNA for the CDR3: TGTGCCAGCAGCCTTAGTTTTTGGGGGCGTGGCACCGGGGAGCTGTTTTTT. It yields the protein CASSLSFWGRGTGELFF.

This chain joins TRBV18 and TRBJ2-1; tentatively, D is TRBD2 (6 bases). The CDR3 length is 16 residues. With 3 bases removed from V and 0 bases from J, the gap between germline ends came to 12 bases. The germline V gene has CDR1 KGHSH and CDR2 LQKENI. This chain's CDR3 is CASSPWDGSSYNEQFF. The CDR3 region has the DNA TGTGCCAGCTCACCTTGGGACGGGAGCTCCTACAATGAGCAGTTCTTC.

The V gene is TRBV25-1, the J gene TRBJ2-2; D might be TRBD1 (6 bases). This CDR3 is built from 16 residues. Germline V CDR1 and CDR2: MGHDK, SYGVNS. V lost 2 bases and J lost 0, with 10 bases in between. CDR3 DNA sequence: TGTGCCAGCAGTGAAGGGGGCGATACGAACACCGGGGAGCTGTTTTTT. Its protein is CASSEGGDTNTGELFF.

The rearrangement uses TRBV10-3 and TRBJ2-7; D remains unclear. This CDR3 comprises 14 residues. Trimming shortened V by 2 bases and J by 6 bases, and 14 bases separated the two germline ends. Germline CDR1 and CDR2: ENHRY and SYGVKD. The DNA of the CDR3 is TGTGCCATCAGTGAGACAAGAACCTCTTCCGAGCAGTACTTC. Translation gives CAISETRTSSEQYF.

V usage is TRBV11-2 and J usage is TRBJ1-6, with D possibly matching TRBD1 (6 bases). With 2 bases removed from V and 9 bases from J, the gap between germline ends came to 14 bases. There are 15 residues in the CDR3. CDR1 and CDR2 from the germline V gene are SGHAT and FQNNGV. The CDR3 DNA follows: TGTGCCAGCAGCTTATCCCGGGACATCGGTTCACCCCTCCACTTT. Translated: CASSLSRDIGSPLHF.

This chain connects TRBV27 to TRBJ1-5, with TRBD1 matching 9 bases. After removal of 5 bases from V and 6 bases from J, the junction contained 8 bases not matched to a gene. Per the germline V gene, CDR1 is MNHEY and CDR2 is SMNVEV (reference sequence). The CDR3 is 15 residues long. The CDR3 here is CASSVQGALGQPQHF. CDR3 DNA: TGTGCCAGCAGTGTACAGGGGGCGTTGGGTCAGCCCCAGCATTTT.

This clone is medium-sized in the sample. V is TRBV18 and J is TRBJ2-7, with 11 bases lining up with TRBD1. This CDR3 spans 13 amino acids. Losses at the gene ends were 2 bases for V and 8 bases for J; bases not matched to a gene: 2. In germline, CDR1 is KGHSH, CDR2 LQKENI. As DNA, the CDR3 is TGTGCCAGCTCACCAGGACAGGGGGCTCAGCAGTACTTC. Its protein is CASSPGQGAQQYF.

The J gene is TRBJ1-1, the V gene TRBV27; D call uncertain. Germline V gene sequence: CDR1 MNHEY, CDR2 SMNVEV (reference sequence). Trimming took off 6 bases at V and 5 bases at J, with 22 bases between the two ends. The CDR3 totals 16 residues. The CDR3: CASSRIITSPRTEAFF. For the CDR3, the DNA is TGTGCCAGCAGCCGCATCATCACCTCTCCGCGGACTGAAGCTTTCTTT.

The rearrangement joins TRBV5-4 to TRBJ2-3; 11 bases line up with TRBD2. From germline, CDR1 is SGHNT and CDR2 YYREEE (reference sequence). The length of the CDR3 is 16 residues. The junction had 6 bases not matched to a gene; V was cut back by 4 bases and J by 2 bases. The chain's CDR3 is CASSVPSGGSTDTQYF. The CDR3 bases are TGTGCCAGCAGCGTGCCTAGCGGGGGGTCCACAGATACGCAGTATTTT.

This chain uses TRBV30 with TRBJ1-4, with a weak D call TRBD1 (5 bases). V lost 5 bases and J lost 5, with 9 bases in between. Germline lookup yields CDR1 GTSNPN and CDR2 SVGIG (reference sequence). The CDR3 runs 12 residues. The CDR3 DNA reads TGTGCCTGGGAAGGGGCAAATGAAAAACTGTTTTTT. Its translation: CAWEGANEKLFF.

This clone was counted between two and nine times. The chain has TRBV7-9 and TRBJ2-7; D is perhaps TRBD2 (7 bases). Trimming cost V 2 bases and J 1 base, with 12 bases left between them. Per germline, CDR1 SEHNR and CDR2 FQNEAQ (reference sequence). This CDR3 comprises 15 residues. The CDR3 DNA is TGTGCCAGCAGCTTATTAGGGGGAGGGTCCTACGAGCAGTACTTC. Translating gives CASSLLGGGSYEQYF.

This clone has just one count. The chain employs TRBV7-6 and TRBJ1-4, with D hard to call. V shed 2 bases and J shed 6 bases, with 10 bases lying between them. Germline assignment: CDR1 SGHVS and CDR2 FNYEAQ. This CDR3 has 14 residues. Here the CDR3 reads CASSLSQVDEKLFF. The CDR3 nucleotides are TGTGCCAGCAGCTTATCCCAGGTGGATGAAAAACTGTTTTTT.

This rearrangement joins TRBV5-1 to TRBJ2-3; no reliable D call. The CDR3 extends over 14 amino acids. Per germline, CDR1 SGHRS and CDR2 YFSETQ. The V end lost 2 bases, the J end lost 3 bases, and 10 bases lay between the germline ends. The DNA for the CDR3 is TGCGCCAGCAGCTTCCGACCCGGGACAGATACGCAGTATTTT. It codes for CASSFRPGTDTQYF.

The gene calls are TRBV18 and TRBJ2-7, with TRBD1 matching 8 bases. Trimming cost V 2 bases and J 6 bases; bases outside gene matches: 3. Germline assignment: CDR1 KGHSH and CDR2 LQKENI. The CDR3 runs to 13 residues. The CDR3 spells CASSPRTGLEQYF. The DNA for the CDR3 is TGTGCCAGCTCACCAAGGACAGGGCTCGAGCAGTACTTC.

The rearrangement links TRBV2 to TRBJ1-6; D is possibly TRBD1 (6 bases). Germline CDR1 and CDR2: SNHLY and FYNNEI. Between the trimmed V and J ends, which lost 11 bases and 8 bases, there was a span of 19 bases. The CDR3 contains 14 residues. DNA for the CDR3: TGTGCCTCTAAGGGGGGGGGCCCTTATTCACCCCTCCACTTT. Its translation: CASKGGGPYSPLHF.

CDR3 sequence: CASSFRGQGYEQYF. Written as DNA, the CDR3 is TGTGCCAGCAGCTTCCGGGGACAGGGCTACGAGCAGTACTTC. The chain employs TRBV5-6 and TRBJ2-7, with 9 nucleotides matching TRBD1. CDR1 is SGHDT, CDR2 YYEEEE, per germline. V dropped 2 bases and J dropped 3; count of bases not matched to a gene: 3. The CDR3 has 14 residues.

This clone was observed a few times. V is TRBV19 and J is TRBJ1-1; tentative D call: TRBD1 (5 bases). V lost 6 bases and J lost 3, with 11 bases in between. The CDR3 covers 13 residues. Germline V gene data show CDR1 as LNHDA and CDR2 as SQIVND (reference sequence). For the CDR3, the DNA is TGTGCCAGTAGCCCCCGGGGGGACACTGAAGCTTTCTTT. Amino acids: CASSPRGDTEAFF.

The chain has TRBV11-2 and TRBJ2-7, with 10 positions matching TRBD1. This CDR3 is 15 amino acids long. Trimming at V came to 2 bases and at J to 7 bases, leaving 8 bases not matched to a gene. The germline CDR1 and CDR2 sequences are SGHAT and FQNNGV. Here the CDR3 reads CASSLLGRTGGEQYF. DNA for the CDR3: TGTGCCAGCAGCTTACTTGGGAGGACAGGGGGGGAGCAGTACTTC. Full variable domain (rest looked up from reference TRBV11-2 and TRBJ2-7): EAGVAQSPRYKIIEKRQSVAFWCNPISGHATLYWYQQILGQGPKLLIQFQNNGVVDDSQLPKDRFSAERLKGVDSTLKIQPAKLEDSAVYLCASSLLGRTGGEQYFGPGTRLTVT.

V usage is TRBV20-1 and J usage is TRBJ2-6; 10 bases fit TRBD1. In germline, CDR1 is DFQATT, CDR2 SNEGSKA (reference sequence). The CDR3 is made up of 16 amino acids. V trimming: 3 bases; J trimming: 2 bases; junction bases outside the gene matches: 4. The CDR3 region has the DNA TGCAGTGCTAGTCTGGACAGGGGGGCTGGGGCCAACGTCCTGACTTTC. The encoded protein is CSASLDRGAGANVLTF.

V is TRBV27 and J is TRBJ2-3, with D perhaps TRBD2 (6 bases). The CDR3 consists of 17 residues. Per germline, CDR1 MNHEY and CDR2 SMNVEV (reference sequence). V lost 6 bases to trimming and J lost 2 bases, with 21 bases between them. This chain's CDR3 is CASRWVVGGGFTDTQYF. Here the CDR3 DNA reads TGTGCCAGCAGATGGGTGGTTGGGGGAGGATTCACAGATACGCAGTATTTT.